Presented here are 23 T cell receptor beta chains from one specimen sequenced in a study of cytomegalovirus exposure and HLA in healthy donors. Primers included in the PCR were 60 Vbeta and 13 Jbeta primers. The protocol was immunoSEQ multiplex PCR, while the TCRdb copy is restricted to in-frame clones and leaves out a portion. The table has about 140,000 clones, approximately 80% seen once. Material: PBMCs. These receptors were collected from a male donor in good health and CMV-seronegative.

The chain employs TRBV29-1 and TRBJ2-7; 8 bases align to TRBD1. CDR1 and CDR2 (germline): SQVTM, ANQGSEA. The CDR3 spans 14 residues. The V segment lost 4 bases and the J segment 2 bases; nucleotides outside the gene matches: 7. CDR3 coding DNA: TGCAGCGTTGGCGGGACAGGTGAGACCTACGAGCAGTACTTC. Its translation is CSVGGTGETYEQYF.

The rearrangement uses TRBV28 and TRBJ2-7, with no clear D. V gave up 6 bases and J gave up 3 bases, with 9 bases separating them. The CDR3 extends over 12 amino acids. The germline gives CDR1 MDHEN, CDR2 SYDVKM. The CDR3 loop reads CASSPRNYEQYF. The DNA of the CDR3 is TGTGCCAGCAGCCCCAGGAACTACGAGCAGTACTTC.

The rearrangement links TRBV21-1 to TRBJ1-2; the DNA was not compared with TRBD1, the D call given in the table. TRBV21-1 is designated a pseudogene. The CDR3 loop spans 17 amino acids. CDR3 sequence reads: CASSKGSRGTIFEGYTF. The CDR3 DNA is TGTGCCAGCAGCAAAGGAAGCAGGGGCACCATTTTTGAAGGCTACACCTTC.

V usage is TRBV11-2 and J usage is TRBJ1-1; the match to TRBD1 covers 8 bases. The V segment lost 1 base and the J segment 6 bases; nucleotides outside the gene matches: 13. The germline V gene has CDR1 SGHAT and CDR2 FQNNGV. The CDR3 consists of 17 residues. The CDR3 DNA reads as TGTGCCAGCAGCTTAGGATCATACAGGGGGTGGGAGCCTGAAGCTTTCTTT. This translates into CASSLGSYRGWEPEAFF.

The V gene is TRBV6-5, the J gene TRBJ2-3; TRBD1 matches at 7 bases. The germline gives CDR1 MNHEY, CDR2 SVGAGI. There are 15 residues in the CDR3. The trim removed 1 base at V and 6 bases at J, leaving 7 bases unmatched. The CDR3 nucleotides read TGTGCCAGCAGTTACTTTAAGGGGGCAACGGATACGCAGTATTTT. Translating gives CASSYFKGATDTQYF.

This clone has a single count. The chain combines TRBV28 with TRBJ1-2; D ambiguous. From germline, CDR1 is MDHEN and CDR2 SYDVKM. The CDR3 has 13 amino acids. V lost 3 bases to trimming and J lost 6 bases, with 11 bases between them. The CDR3 coding sequence is TGTGCCAGCAGTTTTAGGGAGGCTCATGGCTACACCTTC. It specifies CASSFREAHGYTF.

This rearrangement joins TRBV29-1 to TRBJ2-3; 11 bases fit TRBD2. J gave up 0 bases and V 3 bases, and 5 bases lay outside the gene matches. The CDR3 has 16 amino acids. Germline CDR1 reads SQVTM; CDR2 reads ANQGSEA. As DNA, the CDR3 is TGCAGCGTTGAGGGACTAGCGGACTCAAGCACAGATACGCAGTATTTT. This encodes CSVEGLADSSTDTQYF.

This clone was recorded a few times. J is TRBJ1-2 and V is TRBV7-2, with 10 bases lining up with TRBD1. This CDR3 has 14 residues. Germline V gene lookup returns CDR1 SGHTA and CDR2 FQGNSA. The ends lost 4 bases at V and 4 bases at J; junction bases unmatched: 3. The CDR3 coding sequence is TGTGCCAGCAGCTCGACAGGGGGCGGCTATGGCTACACCTTC. Its translation is CASSSTGGGYGYTF.

This clone was seen a handful of times. The rearrangement links TRBV5-4 to TRBJ1-3; a weak D match, TRBD1 (6 bases). The CDR3 extends over 16 amino acids. Trimming stripped 4 bases from V and 3 bases from J, with 17 bases between. Germline-derived CDR1 and CDR2 are SGHNT and YYREEE (reference sequence). The CDR3 protein is CASSRPETGIGNTIYF. CDR3 DNA sequence: TGTGCCAGCAGCCGACCTGAGACAGGAATTGGAAACACCATATATTTT.

The rearrangement joins TRBV5-4 to TRBJ2-7; 9 nucleotides agree with TRBD1. This CDR3 is built from 14 residues. Germline V CDR1 and CDR2: SGHNT, YYREEE (reference sequence). The V and J ends lost 7 bases and 5 bases, in that order; junction bases with no gene match: 10. The CDR3 DNA sequence: TGTGCCAGCGGACCGGGACAGGGTTCCCACGAGCAGTACTTC. Its translation is CASGPGQGSHEQYF.

The rearrangement joins TRBV7-3 to TRBJ1-2; TRBD1 aligns across 8 bases. The germline V gene has CDR1 SGHTA and CDR2 FQGTGA. V lost 0 bases and J lost 11; bases outside the gene matches: 11. CDR3 length equals 15 residues. CDR3 nucleotide sequence: TGTGCCAGCAGCTTAACGTTCGAGGACAGGGCCTCTTACACCTTC. Translated, it gives CASSLTFEDRASYTF.

The chain's CDR3 is CASSYSIRQGVYEQYF. The CDR3 nucleotides read TGTGCCAGCAGTTACTCGATCAGACAGGGGGTCTACGAGCAGTACTTC. The V gene is TRBV6-5, the J gene TRBJ2-7; 9 bases are a match to TRBD1. This CDR3 contains 16 residues. The V gene's germline CDR1 is MNHEY and CDR2 SVGAGI. The junction had 6 bases not matched to a gene; V was cut back by 0 bases and J by 3 bases.

The J gene is TRBJ1-5, the V gene TRBV6-1, with TRBD1 matching over 7 bases. Trimming cost V 1 base and J 2 bases; bases outside gene matches: 2. CDR1 and CDR2 (germline): MNHNS, SASEGT. This CDR3 is 15 amino acids long. For the CDR3, the DNA is TGTGCCAGCAGTGAAGTCACAGGGGGCAATCAGCCCCAGCATTTT. Translation gives CASSEVTGGNQPQHF.

CDR3 in DNA: TGTGCCAGTAGTATAGTTGGCACATCTTACGAGCAGTACTTC. Translated: CASSIVGTSYEQYF. This chain connects TRBV19 to TRBJ2-7; unclear D gene. CDR3 length: 14 residues. Trimming cost V 1 base and J 4 bases, with 11 bases left between them. Germline CDR1 is LNHDA and CDR2 is SQIVND (reference sequence).

V and J are TRBV6-5 and TRBJ1-1; no clear D gene. The V end lost 0 bases, the J end lost 3 bases, and 8 bases lay between the germline ends. Germline CDR1 and CDR2: MNHEY and SVGAGI. The CDR3 runs to 14 residues. The CDR3 nucleotides read TGTGCCAGCAGTTACTCTCCACAGCACACTGAAGCTTTCTTT. This codes for CASSYSPQHTEAFF.

The V gene is TRBV6-6, the J gene TRBJ1-6; TRBD1 matches 8 bases. V dropped 0 bases and J dropped 6; count of bases not matched to a gene: 4. The germline V gene has CDR1 MNHNY and CDR2 SVGAGI (reference sequence). This CDR3 has 16 amino acids. This CDR3 is CASSYSGTGVNSPLHF. In DNA, the CDR3 is TGTGCCAGCAGTTACTCGGGGACAGGCGTTAATTCACCCCTCCACTTT.

The gene calls are TRBV5-4 and TRBJ2-3, with 7 bases aligning to TRBD2. The germline CDR1 and CDR2 sequences are SGHNT and YYREEE (reference sequence). The V segment lost 4 bases and the J segment 9 bases; nucleotides outside the gene matches: 17. The CDR3 runs to 16 residues. CDR3 in amino acids: CASSPPRAGPTRTQYF. DNA for the CDR3: TGTGCCAGCAGCCCACCACGAGCGGGGCCCACGAGGACGCAGTATTTT.

This clone was seen a few times. The chain is built from TRBV5-6 and TRBJ2-1, with 7 bases matching TRBD1. The CDR3 runs 16 residues. CDR1 and CDR2 (germline): SGHDT, YYEEEE. V trimming: 2 bases; J trimming: 0 bases; junction bases outside the gene matches: 5. The CDR3 is CASSLPGQSSYNEQFF. CDR3 DNA: TGTGCCAGCAGCTTACCGGGACAGAGCTCCTACAATGAGCAGTTCTTC.

The chain links TRBV7-9 to TRBJ2-5; D gene ambiguous. Between the trimmed V and J ends, which lost 1 base and 2 bases, there was a span of 11 bases. From germline, CDR1 is SEHNR and CDR2 FQNEAQ (reference sequence). This CDR3 has 15 residues. The DNA of the CDR3 is TGTGCCAGCAGCTTAGATGGCGGTTCACAAGAGACCCAGTACTTC. Its protein is CASSLDGGSQETQYF.

In this sample, this clone turned up once. This chain links TRBV11-2 with TRBJ2-1; TRBD1 agrees at 7 bases. The V gene end was trimmed by 0 bases and the J gene end by 6 bases; junction bases not matched to a gene: 8. CDR1 and CDR2 (germline): SGHAT, FQNNGV. The CDR3 extends over 16 amino acids. Written as DNA, the CDR3 is TGTGCCAGCAGCTTAGATCCCGCGACAGGGACCAATGAGCAGTTCTTC. Its protein is CASSLDPATGTNEQFF.

The chain carries TRBV11-3 and TRBJ2-7; 10 positions agree with TRBD2. Germline V gene sequence: CDR1 SGHNT, CDR2 YENEEA. The length of the CDR3 is 18 residues. The trim removed 5 bases at V and 2 bases at J, leaving 15 bases unmatched. The CDR3, as DNA: TGTGCCAGCAGCCCAGTGGGTAGAGGACTAGCGGTTCCCTACGAGCAGTACTTC. Translating it yields CASSPVGRGLAVPYEQYF.

This clone appeared a single time. This chain links TRBV4-3 with TRBJ1-5, with TRBD1 identical over 7 bases. With V trimmed by 2 bases and J by 5 bases, 6 bases remained unmatched. The CDR3 sequence is 15 residues long. Per the germline V gene, CDR1 is LGHNA and CDR2 is YSLEER. The CDR3 sequence: CASSQHAGTDQPQHF. The CDR3 DNA reads as TGCGCCAGCAGCCAACACGCCGGGACAGATCAGCCCCAGCATTTT.

The chain carries TRBV7-9 and TRBJ1-5; possible D gene TRBD1, 5 bases. The CDR3 spans 15 residues. V lost 6 bases and J lost 1, with 13 bases in between. Germline assignment: CDR1 SEHNR and CDR2 FQNEAQ (reference sequence). The CDR3 is CASSPGGGSNQPQHF. In DNA, the CDR3 is TGTGCCAGCAGTCCCGGGGGGGGGAGCAATCAGCCCCAGCATTTT.